One sample yielded the 14 T cell receptor beta chains listed below, sequenced in a study of cytomegalovirus exposure and HLA in healthy donors (dated by TCRdb to 2016 to 2017). Library construction relied on the immunoSEQ multiplex PCR assay. For the multiplex PCR, a mixture combining 60 forward primers for TCR Vbeta segments and 13 reverse primers for TCR Jbeta segments was used. Here the immuneACCESS table is served through TCRdb, limited to in-frame sequences with V and J called. Missing clones are a known gap in these copies; in checked studies unresolved V genes cover under half, and the rest lacks a known reason. For this sample the table gives approximately 190,000 clones, of which over 70% were detected only once. The biggest ten clones account for approximately 3.8% of the sample. The sample comprised PBMCs. Every receptor here comes from a middle-aged man in good health and CMV-seronegative.

This chain joins TRBV13 and TRBJ2-1; TRBD2 matches 9 bases. The J segment lost 7 bases and the V segment lost 7 bases, leaving 8 bases of the junction unmatched. This CDR3 contains 14 residues. Germline loops: CDR1 PRHDT, CDR2 FYEKMQ (reference sequence). CDR3 nucleotides: TGTGCCAGCATCCGAGCGGGGGGTAGAAATGAGCAGTTCTTC. This encodes CASIRAGGRNEQFF. The full variable domain, completed using reference TRBV13 and TRBJ2-1, is AAGVIQSPRHLIKEKRETATLKCYPIPRHDTVYWYQQGPGQDPQFLISFYEKMQSDKGSIPDRFSAQQFSDYHSELNMSSLELGDSALYFCASIRAGGRNEQFFGPGTRLTVL.

This chain links TRBV5-1 with TRBJ1-2; D not certain. The CDR3 has 13 amino acids. Trimming left V 0 bases short and J 4 bases short, with 7 bases between. Germline CDR1 SGHRS, CDR2 YFSETQ. The CDR3 DNA reads as TGCGCCAGCAGCTTGGGCCAGATCTATGGCTACACCTTC. Amino acid sequence: CASSLGQIYGYTF.

The chain uses TRBV7-2 and TRBJ2-2; D is possibly TRBD2 (6 bases). Germline V gives CDR1 SGHTA, CDR2 FQGNSA. This CDR3 is built from 15 residues. The V and J ends lost 7 bases and 7 bases respectively, with 19 bases between them. DNA for the CDR3: TGTGCCAGCACCTATATCGGCCCCGGGGGCGGGGAGCTGTTTTTT. This gives the protein CASTYIGPGGGELFF.

The chain joins TRBV21-1 to TRBJ1-2; the D call in the table, TRBD1, was not verified against the DNA. TRBV21-1 is an annotated pseudogene. The CDR3 has 15 residues. Here the CDR3 DNA reads TGTGCCAGCTGCATTGAGACAGTCACTAACTATGGCTACACCTTC. Translation gives CASCIETVTNYGYTF.

This chain connects TRBV5-6 to TRBJ2-7, with 8 bases lining up with TRBD1. This CDR3 is 11 amino acids long. V shed 8 bases, J shed 4 bases, and the junction held 2 bases outside the gene matches. Per germline, CDR1 SGHDT and CDR2 YYEEEE. This CDR3 reads CASDRGYEQYF. The CDR3 nucleotides are TGTGCCAGTGACAGGGGTTACGAGCAGTACTTC.

Written as DNA, the CDR3 is TGTGCCAGCAGCAAAGTCTCCCGGTGGTTGTCAGGACAGTTAGTACGATACGAGCAGTACTTC. Translation: CASSKVSRWLSGQLVRYEQYF. V usage is TRBV21-1 and J usage is TRBJ2-7; whether TRBD1, the table's D call, matches the DNA was not checked. TRBV21-1 is a listed pseudogene. The CDR3 contains 21 residues.

The V gene is TRBV4-1, the J gene TRBJ2-7, with 8 bases aligning to TRBD1. Germline V CDR1 and CDR2: MGHRA, YSYEKL. This CDR3 contains 14 residues. J lost 6 bases, V lost 4 bases, and 8 bases had no gene match. The CDR3 sequence: CASSLPGQEPEQYF. The CDR3 DNA follows: TGCGCCAGCAGCCTCCCGGGACAGGAGCCCGAGCAGTACTTC.

As to this clone: Germline is not matched at one junction end, which may reflect a read error. The chain employs TRBV4-3 and TRBJ1-4; tentatively, D is TRBD1 (6 bases). The CDR3 is 15 amino acids. Germline values: CDR1 LGHNA, CDR2 YSLEER. The CDR3, as DNA: TGCGCCAGCAGCCAAGCCGGGACAACGAATGAAAAACTGTTTTTT. Translation: CASSQAGTTNEKLFF.

The V call is TRBV7-9, the J call TRBJ1-3; no firm D call. V gave up 1 base and J gave up 0 bases, with 7 bases separating them. This CDR3 region has 15 residues. CDR1 is SEHNR, CDR2 FQNEAQ, per germline (reference sequence). CDR3 loop: CASSLERSSGNTIYF. The CDR3 nucleotides read TGTGCCAGCAGCTTAGAACGGAGCTCTGGAAACACCATATATTTT.

With respect to this clone: A read error may account for a junction end that differs from germline. The chain has TRBV7-9 and TRBJ2-1, with 11 positions matching TRBD1. Looked up from germline, CDR1 is SEHNR and CDR2 is FQNEAQ (reference sequence). The CDR3 is made up of 16 amino acids. The chain's CDR3 is CSSSLAGQGENNEQFF. The CDR3 bases are TGTTCCAGCAGCTTAGCGGGACAGGGGGAAAACAATGAGCAGTTCTTC.

The chain joins TRBV30 to TRBJ2-5; 8 bases fit TRBD2. The V and J ends lost 5 bases and 1 base, in that order; junction bases with no gene match: 9. The germline V gene encodes CDR1 GTSNPN and CDR2 SVGIG (reference sequence). This CDR3 is 15 amino acids long. In DNA, the CDR3 is TGTGCCTGGGCATACGGGGGGGCGTTCCAAGAGACCCAGTACTTC. It codes for CAWAYGGAFQETQYF.

V and J are TRBV6-1 and TRBJ2-7; D is undetermined. From germline, CDR1 is MNHNS and CDR2 SASEGT. V was clipped by 3 bases and J by 3 bases, with 12 bases between them. The CDR3 has 14 amino acids. The chain's CDR3 is CASSENTFSYEQYF. CDR3 bases: TGTGCCAGCAGTGAGAATACGTTTAGCTACGAGCAGTACTTC.

The chain employs TRBV6-5 and TRBJ1-5; no firm D call. V shed 5 bases and J shed 8 bases, with 19 bases lying between them. The CDR3 has 15 residues. Germline CDR1 reads MNHEY; CDR2 reads SVGAGI. CDR3 sequence: CASSPRGLSVKPQHF. Here the CDR3 DNA reads TGTGCCAGCAGTCCCAGAGGACTGTCCGTTAAGCCCCAGCATTTT.

This chain joins TRBV30 and TRBJ1-6; TRBD1 agrees at 8 bases. There are 12 residues in the CDR3. Looked up from germline, CDR1 is GTSNPN and CDR2 is SVGIG (reference sequence). The CDR3 region has the DNA TGTGCTATCGACAGGGGTAATTCACCCCTCCACTTT. Amino acids: CAIDRGNSPLHF.